This is a list of T cell receptor beta chains from one sample in a study of cytomegalovirus exposure and HLA in healthy donors. Assay used: immunoSEQ multiplex PCR; TCRdb lists only in-frame clones, some missing. The sample table sets out about 39,000 clones. Source material: PBMCs. Receptor source: a male donor in good health and CMV-seronegative. The CDR3 runs from the conserved cysteine through the conserved F or W. The D gene is left open where the match is weak.

TRBV29-1,TRBJ1-3,.,TGCAGCGTTGAAATAAGCACTGGAAACACCATATATTTT,CSVEISTGNTIYF
TRBV10-3,TRBJ2-1,TRBD2,TGTGCCATCAGAGCGACTAGCGAGCACAATGAGCAGTTCTTC,CAIRATSEHNEQFF
TRBV6-5,TRBJ1-1,TRBD1,TGTGCCAGCAGTTACGGACAGGGGGCAGTGAACACTGAAGCTTTCTTT,CASSYGQGAVNTEAFF
TRBV11-2,TRBJ2-3,TRBD2,TGTGCCAGCAGCTCCGTCGGGGGGTCGGGCACAGATACGCAGTATTTT,CASSSVGGSGTDTQYF
TRBV9,TRBJ1-2,.,TGTGCCAGCAGCGCGGACAGAGACTATGGCTACACCTTC,CASSADRDYGYTF
TRBV10-1,TRBJ1-1,.,TGCGCCAGCAGTGACCAGGCGAACACTGAAGCTTTCTTT,CASSDQANTEAFF
TRBV10-2,TRBJ2-7,.,TGCGCCAGCAGGCGAGGTTACGAGCAGTACTTC,CASRRGYEQYF
TRBV5-1,TRBJ2-1,TRBD2,TGCGCCAGCAGCTTGTGGACTAGCGGGATCTACTCCTACAATGAGCAGTTCTTC,CASSLWTSGIYSYNEQFF
TRBV11-2,TRBJ1-2,TRBD1,TGTGCCAGCAGCTCCCGGGACAGGCGCCTAGGCTACACCTTC,CASSSRDRRLGYTF
TRBV11-2,TRBJ2-7,.,TGTGCCAGCAGCTTAGTCCGCTACGAGCAGTACTTC,CASSLVRYEQYF
TRBV2,TRBJ2-7,.,TGTGCCAGCAGTGGGCCAAACGTTCTAGCCGAGCAGTACTTC,CASSGPNVLAEQYF
TRBV11-3,TRBJ2-7,TRBD1,TGTGCCAGCAGCTTAGATTTTCCGGGACAGGGAGGTCCCGAGCAGTACTTC,CASSLDFPGQGGPEQYF
TRBV6-4,TRBJ2-2,.,TGTGCCAGCAGGCCCCAATGGCAGGGGCCAGGGGAGCTGTTTTTT,CASRPQWQGPGELFF
TRBV4-2,TRBJ1-1,.,TGTGCCAGCAGCCCAACGACAAGGATGAACACTGAAGCTTTCTTT,CASSPTTRMNTEAFF
TRBV6-5,TRBJ1-5,.,TGTGCCAGCACGACAGGTCGGCAGCCCCAGCATTTT,CASTTGRQPQHF
TRBV25-1,TRBJ2-5,TRBD2,TGTGCCAGCACGTCTAGCGGGGGGGCAGGGGAGACCCAGTACTTC,CASTSSGGAGETQYF
TRBV5-1,TRBJ2-3,.,TGCGCCAGCAGCCTTAGCACAGATACGCAGTATTTT,CASSLSTDTQYF
TRBV15,TRBJ1-4,.,TGTGCCACCAGCTCAGGGAGGACACCTCGCCAGTGGGCTAATGAAAAACTGTTTTTT,CATSSGRTPRQWANEKLFF
TRBV15,TRBJ1-5,.,TGTGCCACCAGCAGAATTGGGGGCTCGTCCCCTTATAGCAATCAGCCCCAGCATTTT,CATSRIGGSSPYSNQPQHF
TRBV10-1,TRBJ2-5,.,TGCGCCAGCAGTAAGGACAGAACGGAGACCCAGTACTTC,CASSKDRTETQYF
TRBV5-8,TRBJ1-2,.,TGTGCCAGCAAAAAGGGGCTCGGATTATATGGCTACACCTTC,CASKKGLGLYGYTF
TRBV5-4,TRBJ2-5,TRBD2,TGTGCCAGCAGCTTTCCGGGGGGGGTCCAAGAGACCCAGTACTTC,CASSFPGGVQETQYF
TRBV4-2,TRBJ1-2,TRBD1,TGTGCCAGCAGCCAAGATCAGGGGGTTGGCTATGGCTACACCTTC,CASSQDQGVGYGYTF
TRBV7-8,TRBJ1-6,.,TGTGCCAGCAGCTTAACGAGGGGGGGGAATTCACCCCTCCACTTT,CASSLTRGGNSPLHF